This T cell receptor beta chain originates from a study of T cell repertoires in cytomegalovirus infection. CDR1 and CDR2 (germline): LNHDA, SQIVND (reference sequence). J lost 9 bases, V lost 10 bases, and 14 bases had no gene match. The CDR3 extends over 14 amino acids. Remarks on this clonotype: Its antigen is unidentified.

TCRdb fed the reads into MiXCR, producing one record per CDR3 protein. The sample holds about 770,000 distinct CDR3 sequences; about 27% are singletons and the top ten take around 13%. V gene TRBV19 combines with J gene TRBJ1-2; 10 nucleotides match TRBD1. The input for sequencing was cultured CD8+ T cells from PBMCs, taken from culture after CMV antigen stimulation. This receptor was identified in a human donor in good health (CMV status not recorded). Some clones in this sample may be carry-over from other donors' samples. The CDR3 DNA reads TGTGCCATCCTCCGGGACAGGGGAGGTCGTAGCTACACCTTC. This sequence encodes CAILRDRGGRSYTF.